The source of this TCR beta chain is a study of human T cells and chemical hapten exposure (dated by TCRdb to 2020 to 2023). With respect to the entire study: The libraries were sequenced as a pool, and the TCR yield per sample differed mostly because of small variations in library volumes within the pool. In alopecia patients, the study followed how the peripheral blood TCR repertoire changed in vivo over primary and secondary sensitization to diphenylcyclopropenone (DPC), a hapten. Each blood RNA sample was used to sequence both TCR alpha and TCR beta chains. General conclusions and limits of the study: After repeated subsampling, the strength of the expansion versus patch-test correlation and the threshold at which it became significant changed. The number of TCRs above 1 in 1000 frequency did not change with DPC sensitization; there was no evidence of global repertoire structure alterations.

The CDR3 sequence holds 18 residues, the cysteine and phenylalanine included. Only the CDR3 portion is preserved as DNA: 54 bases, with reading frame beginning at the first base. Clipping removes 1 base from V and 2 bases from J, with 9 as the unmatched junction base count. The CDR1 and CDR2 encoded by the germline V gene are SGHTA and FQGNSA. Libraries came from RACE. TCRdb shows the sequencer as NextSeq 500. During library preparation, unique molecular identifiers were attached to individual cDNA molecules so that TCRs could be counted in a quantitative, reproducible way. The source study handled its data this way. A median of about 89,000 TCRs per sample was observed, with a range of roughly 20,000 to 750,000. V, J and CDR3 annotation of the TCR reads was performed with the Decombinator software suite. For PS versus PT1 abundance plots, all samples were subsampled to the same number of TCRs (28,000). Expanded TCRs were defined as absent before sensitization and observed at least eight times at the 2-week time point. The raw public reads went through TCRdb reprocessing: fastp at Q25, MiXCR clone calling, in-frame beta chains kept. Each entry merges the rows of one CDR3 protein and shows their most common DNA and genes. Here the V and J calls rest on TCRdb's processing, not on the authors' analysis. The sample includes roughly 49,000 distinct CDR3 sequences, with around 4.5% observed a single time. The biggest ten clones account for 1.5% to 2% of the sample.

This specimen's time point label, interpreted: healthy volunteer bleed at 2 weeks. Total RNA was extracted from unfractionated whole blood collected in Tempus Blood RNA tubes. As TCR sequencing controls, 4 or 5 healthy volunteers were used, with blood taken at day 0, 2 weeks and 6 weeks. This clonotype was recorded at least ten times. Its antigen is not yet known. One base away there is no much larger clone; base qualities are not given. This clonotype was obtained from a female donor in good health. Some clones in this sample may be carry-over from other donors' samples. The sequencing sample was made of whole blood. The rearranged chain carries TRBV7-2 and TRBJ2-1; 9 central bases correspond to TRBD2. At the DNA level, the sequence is TGTGCCAGCAGCTTAGGTGGGCGGGGGGGCCTCGCCTACAATGAGCAGTTCTTC. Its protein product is CASSLGGRGGLAYNEQFF.